The 22 T cell receptor beta chains listed next were all sequenced from one sample in a study of shared T cell receptors in the human thymus. Profiling relied on immunoSEQ multiplex PCR, and the TCRdb table lists in-frame clones only, not all of them. The sample has 550,000 to 800,000 clones; approximately 83% are singletons. The same sample was also studied in work on human thymus T cells.

Sequencing was done on a sample of thymocytes. Receptors originate from a girl less than two years old with a congenital heart defect.

The rearrangement uses TRBV19 and TRBJ2-1; D might be TRBD2 (5 bases). Germline CDR1 LNHDA, CDR2 SQIVND (reference sequence). V dropped 5 bases and J dropped 3 bases, with 11 bases sitting between them. This CDR3 spans 14 amino acids. For the CDR3, the DNA is TGTGCCAGTAGTCGAGGTCGGGGCTACAATGAGCAGTTCTTC. It translates to CASSRGRGYNEQFF.

This clone was seen a single time. V and J are TRBV7-9 and TRBJ1-4, with TRBD1 matching 8 bases. V dropped 5 bases and J dropped 8; count of bases not matched to a gene: 7. In germline, CDR1 is SEHNR, CDR2 FQNEAQ (reference sequence). The length of the CDR3 is 14 residues. CDR3 sequence (DNA): TGTGCCAGCAGCCTGCAGGGGGCGGGGGAAAAACTGTTTTTT. As protein: CASSLQGAGEKLFF.

The CDR3 bases are TGCGCCAGCAGCCAAGGGTCGGACTCTACCGGGACACCAACCACTAGCTCCTACGAGCAGTACTTC. Amino acids: CASSQGSDSTGTPTTSSYEQYF. V gene TRBV4-1 combines with J gene TRBJ2-7; possibly TRBD1 for D (6 bases). The germline V and J ends were trimmed by 1 base and 0 bases, with 31 bases remaining between them. Looked up from germline, CDR1 is MGHRA and CDR2 is YSYEKL. This CDR3 is 22 amino acids long.

CDR3: CASSFLPLIPGTLNTGELFF. CDR3 coding DNA: TGTGCCAGCAGCTTTCTTCCTCTCATTCCAGGGACACTGAACACCGGGGAGCTGTTTTTT. The chain recombines TRBV12-1 with TRBJ2-2; the table gives TRBD1 as D, unverified against the DNA. TRBV12-1 counts as a pseudogene. The CDR3 runs to 20 residues.

The chain has TRBV7-2 and TRBJ2-1; D is unresolved. Germline V gives CDR1 SGHTA, CDR2 FQGNSA. Trimming removed 1 base from V and 12 bases from J, with 13 bases in between. The CDR3 runs 13 residues. The CDR3 bases are TGTGCCAGCAGCTTAGTTACCTCCCCCGGGCAGTTCTTC. It codes for CASSLVTSPGQFF.

This rearrangement joins TRBV7-2 to TRBJ2-2; possibly TRBD2 for D (5 bases). Germline-derived CDR1 and CDR2 are SGHTA and FQGNSA. V was shortened by 1 base and J by 1 base, with 10 bases between the two germline ends. The CDR3 has 16 residues. The CDR3 reads CASSLGGPMNTGELFF. The CDR3 DNA is TGTGCCAGCAGCTTAGGAGGGCCGATGAACACCGGGGAGCTGTTTTTT.

This clone was counted between two and nine times. This chain uses TRBV5-6 with TRBJ1-4, with no clear D. There are 14 residues in the CDR3. CDR1 and CDR2 (germline): SGHDT, YYEEEE. V shed 2 bases and J shed 0 bases, with 5 bases lying between them. The CDR3 nucleotides are TGTGCCAGCAGCTTACTTGCAACTAATGAAAAACTGTTTTTT. Translation: CASSLLATNEKLFF.

This clone was found a few times. The V and J genes are TRBV5-1 and TRBJ2-7; TRBD1 might be the D (5 bases). From germline, CDR1 is SGHRS and CDR2 YFSETQ. V lost 2 bases to trimming and J lost 6 bases, with 9 bases between them. The CDR3 consists of 12 residues. The CDR3 loop is CASSLKGLEQYF. The CDR3 DNA sequence: TGCGCCAGCAGCTTAAAGGGGCTCGAGCAGTACTTC.

This chain uses TRBV4-1 with TRBJ1-4, with a tentative D call TRBD1 (6 bases). This CDR3 is 15 amino acids long. Trimming took off 1 base at V and 8 bases at J, with 14 bases between the two ends. Looked up from germline, CDR1 is MGHRA and CDR2 is YSYEKL. CDR3: CASSQGTGFAEKLFF. The CDR3 DNA is TGCGCCAGCAGCCAAGGAACAGGGTTCGCGGAAAAACTGTTTTTT.

The rearrangement joins TRBV16 to TRBJ1-1, with D unclear. CDR1 KGHSY and CDR2 FQNENV come from the germline V gene. V lost 4 bases to trimming and J lost 8 bases, with 20 bases between them. The CDR3 runs 15 residues. CDR3: CASSPPAAVGGEAFF. CDR3 bases: TGTGCCAGCAGCCCTCCTGCCGCGGTAGGCGGAGAAGCTTTCTTT.

The rearrangement uses TRBV5-1 and TRBJ2-5; 7 bases align to TRBD1. CDR1 is SGHRS, CDR2 YFSETQ, per germline. This CDR3 contains 16 residues. The V gene end was trimmed by 4 bases and the J gene end by 7 bases; junction bases not matched to a gene: 16. The CDR3 coding sequence is TGCGCCAGCAGCCTTCCCAAACAGGGGAGTGACGGGACCCAGTACTTC. Translated, it gives CASSLPKQGSDGTQYF. Based on the CDR3 plus reference TRBV5-1 and TRBJ2-5, the full variable domain is KAGVTQTPRYLIKTRGQQVTLSCSPISGHRSVSWYQQTPGQGLQFLFEYFSETQRNKGNFPGRFSGRQFSNSRSEMNVSTLELGDSALYLCASSLPKQGSDGTQYFGPGTRLLVL.

The V gene is TRBV27, the J gene TRBJ1-6; 7 bases are shared with TRBD1. The CDR3 is made up of 14 amino acids. Trimming removed 3 bases from V and 11 bases from J; junction bases left unmatched: 7. CDR1 is MNHEY and CDR2 is SMNVEV in the germline V gene (reference sequence). CDR3 sequence: CASSFRVTGTPLHF. In DNA form, the CDR3 reads TGTGCCAGCAGTTTTCGAGTGACAGGGACACCCCTCCACTTT.

The chain employs TRBV4-3 and TRBJ2-7, with a tentative D call TRBD1 (5 bases). This CDR3 region has 15 residues. The V and J ends lost 2 bases and 6 bases respectively, with 17 bases between them. Per germline, CDR1 LGHNA and CDR2 YSLEER. CDR3: CASSQKQGERSEQYF. The CDR3 DNA follows: TGCGCCAGCAGCCAAAAGCAAGGGGAACGGAGCGAGCAGTACTTC.

CDR3 sequence reads: CASSWQGFTEAFF. In nucleotides, the CDR3 is TGTGCCAGCAGTTGGCAGGGGTTTACTGAAGCTTTCTTT. The chain joins TRBV6-6 to TRBJ1-1; tentatively, D is TRBD1 (6 bases). In germline, CDR1 is MNHNY, CDR2 SVGAGI (reference sequence). This CDR3 spans 13 amino acids. V shed 4 bases and J shed 5 bases, with 11 bases lying between them.

This clone has more than one count but fewer than ten. V gene TRBV4-3 combines with J gene TRBJ2-6; perhaps TRBD2 as D (5 bases). CDR3 size: 19 residues. The V end lost 0 bases, the J end lost 0 bases, and 15 bases lay between the germline ends. CDR1 and CDR2 (germline): LGHNA, YSLEER. The chain's CDR3 is CASSQEPTGELSGANVLTF. CDR3 in DNA: TGCGCCAGCAGCCAAGAGCCCACCGGGGAACTCTCTGGGGCCAACGTCCTGACTTTC.

The rearrangement joins TRBV5-5 to TRBJ2-1, with D possibly TRBD2 on 6 matching bases. Trimming shortened V by 0 bases and J by 0 bases, and 10 bases separated the two germline ends. The germline gives CDR1 SGHKS, CDR2 YYEKEE (reference sequence). The CDR3 has 16 amino acids. CDR3 protein: CASSLEGSGSYNEQFF. CDR3 sequence (DNA): TGTGCCAGCAGCTTGGAAGGTAGCGGCTCCTACAATGAGCAGTTCTTC.

V is TRBV5-5 and J is TRBJ1-2, with TRBD1 identical over 8 bases. With 5 bases clipped from V and 1 base from J, the junction kept 13 bases outside the gene matches. From germline, CDR1 is SGHKS and CDR2 YYEKEE (reference sequence). CDR3 size: 17 residues. The CDR3 DNA sequence: TGTGCCAGCAGTCGTATCAGGGGGCGCGGACTTAACTATGGCTACACCTTC. Translation: CASSRIRGRGLNYGYTF.

The CDR3 nucleotides are TGCGCCAGCAGCTTGGTGGCGGGGAACTACGAGCAGTACTTC. The encoded protein is CASSLVAGNYEQYF. The chain links TRBV5-1 to TRBJ2-7; tentative D call: TRBD2 (6 bases). Germline assignment: CDR1 SGHRS and CDR2 YFSETQ. The CDR3 is made up of 14 amino acids. V was clipped by 0 bases and J by 3 bases, with 10 bases between them.

This clone appeared a single time. This chain uses TRBV2 with TRBJ2-3, with a possible D match to TRBD2 (6 bases). CDR3 size: 15 residues. Trimming stripped 6 bases from V and 0 bases from J, with 13 bases between. The germline V gene encodes CDR1 SNHLY and CDR2 FYNNEI. This CDR3 is CASRPGTFSTDTQYF. The CDR3 nucleotides read TGTGCCAGCAGACCCGGGACTTTTAGCACAGATACGCAGTATTTT.

This chain links TRBV10-3 with TRBJ1-3, with D tentatively TRBD1 (5 bases). V lost 3 bases, J lost 0 bases, and 9 bases lay in between. Germline V CDR1 and CDR2: ENHRY, SYGVKD. The CDR3 totals 15 residues. The CDR3 sequence is CAISDRQNSGNTIYF. The CDR3 nucleotides are TGTGCCATCAGTGATCGACAGAACTCTGGAAACACCATATATTTT.

This clone appeared once. The gene calls are TRBV19 and TRBJ2-1; 10 bases match TRBD2. The CDR3 spans 16 residues. The germline gives CDR1 LNHDA, CDR2 SQIVND (reference sequence). Germline trimming cut 7 bases from V and 2 bases from J; bases unmatched to any gene: 8. CDR3 loop: CASTSSSGGTYNEQFF. CDR3 DNA: TGTGCCAGTACATCTAGTAGCGGGGGGACCTACAATGAGCAGTTCTTC.

This sequence joins TRBV7-9 and TRBJ2-7; D might be TRBD2 (6 bases). This CDR3 is built from 13 residues. Trimming took 1 base from V and 5 from J, leaving 9 bases between them. Germline V gives CDR1 SEHNR, CDR2 FQNEAQ (reference sequence). The CDR3 is CASSLEAGNEQYF. DNA for the CDR3: TGTGCCAGCAGCTTAGAAGCGGGCAACGAGCAGTACTTC.